Listed below are T cell receptor beta chains from one sample, sequenced in a study of T cell responses to AZD1222 COVID-19 vaccine. Clones were read by immunoSEQ multiplex PCR, and TCRdb kept only the in-frame ones, dropping some. The repertoire includes approximately 150,000 clones, roughly 93% of them detected once, and less than 9.5% sits in the top ten. The sample here was peripheral blood, taken 28 days after the second AZD1222 dose. These receptors originate from an adult who received the AZD1222 COVID-19 vaccine. The CDR3 runs from the conserved cysteine through the conserved F or W. A D gene is named only where the DNA matches it firmly. Size values are once, few and many counts, or a class for expanded clones, and some rows have none.

j_gene | d_gene | abundance | v_gene | CDR3aa | CDR3nt
TRBJ1-5 | . | . | TRBV7-2 | CASSQQGSQPQHF | TGTGCCAGCAGCCAACAGGGTTCTCAGCCCCAGCATTTT
TRBJ1-1 | . | . | TRBV5-4 | CASSSPLGRKNTEAFF | TGTGCCAGCAGCTCACCCTTAGGGAGGAAGAACACTGAAGCTTTCTTT
TRBJ1-6 | TRBD1 | . | TRBV5-1 | CASSLSGQANSPLHF | TGCGCCAGCAGCTTGAGCGGACAGGCGAATTCACCCCTCCACTTT
TRBJ1-1 | . | few | TRBV20-1 | CSASPDGAMNTEAFF | TGCAGTGCTAGTCCCGACGGGGCGATGAACACTGAAGCTTTCTTT
TRBJ2-7 | . | . | TRBV7-9 | CASSSSRDFPKGEQYF | TGTGCCAGCAGCTCGTCCCGGGACTTCCCAAAGGGGGAGCAGTACTTC
TRBJ1-1 | . | . | TRBV1 | CTSSQEPEAFF | TGCACCAGCAGCCAAGAGCCTGAAGCTTTCTTT
TRBJ1-2 | TRBD1 | . | TRBV18 | CASSPDRAYGYTF | TGTGCCAGCTCACCGGACAGGGCCTATGGCTACACCTTC
TRBJ1-1 | . | few | TRBV5-1 | CASSLDGMNTEAFF | TGCGCCAGCAGCCTGGACGGCATGAACACTGAAGCTTTCTTT
TRBJ1-1 | . | . | TRBV9 | CASSPRGTDMNTEAFF | TGTGCCAGCAGCCCCCGAGGGACCGATATGAACACTGAAGCTTTCTTT
TRBJ1-1 | . | . | TRBV12-3/TRBV12-4 | CASSRRTDTEAFF | TGTGCCAGCAGCCGCCGGACAGACACTGAAGCTTTCTTT
TRBJ1-2 | . | . | TRBV13 | CASSLWAENYGYTF | TGTGCCAGCAGCTTATGGGCCGAGAACTATGGCTACACCTTC
TRBJ2-2 | . | . | TRBV7-2 | CASSSGGPYTGELFF | TGTGCCAGCAGCTCCGGGGGGCCATACACCGGGGAGCTGTTTTTT
TRBJ2-2 | . | . | TRBV9 | CASSVATVGPGELFF | TGTGCCAGCAGCGTAGCTACAGTCGGACCCGGGGAGCTGTTTTTT
TRBJ1-5 | . | . | TRBV19 | CASTAGNQPQHF | TGTGCCAGTACGGCGGGCAATCAGCCCCAGCATTTT
TRBJ1-1 | TRBD1 | once | TRBV7-2 | CASTRTGGNTEAFF | TGTGCCAGCACCCGGACAGGGGGGAACACTGAAGCTTTCTTT
TRBJ1-2 | . | . | TRBV4-1 | CASSQPDYGYTF | TGCGCCAGCAGCCAACCGGACTATGGCTACACCTTC
TRBJ1-1 | . | . | TRBV5-1 | CASSLTGRNTEAFF | TGCGCCAGCAGCTTGACAGGGAGGAACACTGAAGCTTTCTTT
TRBJ2-2 | . | . | TRBV7-6 | CASSFHSNTGELFF | TGTGCCAGCAGCTTTCACAGCAACACCGGGGAGCTGTTTTTT
TRBJ1-4 | . | . | TRBV30 | CAWSVETGVEKLFF | TGTGCCTGGAGCGTCGAGACAGGCGTTGAAAAACTGTTTTTT
TRBJ2-1 | TRBD2 | . | TRBV6-5 | CASRTIAGTAVF | TGTGCCAGCAGAACAATAGCGGGAACGGCGGTCTTC
TRBJ1-3 | . | . | TRBV19 | CASSPRQLLSGNTIYF | TGTGCCAGTAGTCCACGACAGCTACTCTCTGGAAACACCATATATTTT
TRBJ1-5 | TRBD1 | . | TRBV9 | CASAGGPDVRQPQHF | TGTGCCAGCGCAGGGGGCCCTGATGTGAGACAGCCCCAGCATTTT
TRBJ1-4 | . | . | TRBV27 | CASSFGGAWEKLFF | TGTGCCAGCAGTTTTGGGGGGGCGTGGGAAAAACTGTTTTTT
TRBJ1-3 | . | . | TRBV7-8 | CASSRDRFSGNTIYF | TGTGCCAGCAGCCGTGACAGGTTCTCAGGAAACACCATATATTTT
TRBJ1-5 | . | . | TRBV28 | CASSLMRGISLPQHF | TGTGCCAGCAGTTTAATGCGGGGGATATCTCTGCCCCAGCATTTT
TRBJ2-7 | TRBD2 | . | TRBV19 | CASSIRGTSGPSYEQYF | TGTGCCAGTAGTATACGCGGGACTAGCGGGCCCTCCTACGAGCAGTACTTC
TRBJ2-1 | . | . | TRBV2 | CASSEASRGSTKFF | TGTGCCAGCAGTGAAGCGTCCCGGGGATCAACTAAGTTCTTC
TRBJ1-4 | TRBD1 | once | TRBV28 | CASRGQGAQSWGGEKLFF | TGTGCCAGCAGGGGACAGGGGGCGCAGTCGTGGGGTGGTGAAAAACTGTTTTTT
TRBJ1-1 | . | . | TRBV19 | CASGKASSEAFF | TGTGCCAGCGGGAAAGCATCAAGCGAAGCTTTCTTT
TRBJ1-1 | TRBD1 | . | TRBV12-3/TRBV12-4 | CASSIDRGIEAFF | TGTGCCAGCAGTATTGACAGGGGGATCGAAGCTTTCTTT
TRBJ2-2 | . | few | TRBV6-2/TRBV6-3 | CASSYQSDPGELFF | TGTGCCAGCAGTTACCAATCTGATCCCGGGGAGCTGTTTTTT
TRBJ1-2 | . | . | TRBV18 | CASSPRANYGYTF | TGTGCCAGCTCACCAAGAGCTAACTATGGCTACACCTTC
TRBJ2-3 | . | . | TRBV7-8 | CASSIRDPGQITDTQYF | TGTGCCAGCAGTATCCGGGATCCGGGACAAATCACAGATACGCAGTATTTT
TRBJ2-1 | . | . | TRBV6-5 | CASGGDSYNEQFF | TGTGCCAGCGGGGGAGACAGTTACAATGAGCAGTTCTTC
TRBJ2-5 | . | once | TRBV12-5 | CAIVWPQETQYF | TGTGCTATAGTATGGCCTCAAGAGACCCAGTACTTC
TRBJ1-1 | . | . | TRBV10-3 | CAISEESGAPAFF | TGTGCCATCAGTGAAGAATCAGGGGCGCCGGCTTTCTTT
TRBJ1-1 | . | . | TRBV18 | CASSPRTENTEAFF | TGTGCCAGCTCGCCGAGGACAGAGAACACTGAAGCTTTCTTT
TRBJ1-3 | . | . | TRBV10-3 | CAISERQYSGNTIYF | TGTGCCATCAGTGAACGCCAATACTCTGGAAACACCATATATTTT
TRBJ1-1 | . | . | TRBV18 | CASSPQTENTEAFF | TGTGCCAGCTCACCACAGACAGAGAACACTGAAGCTTTCTTT
TRBJ1-2 | . | . | TRBV5-1 | CASSAGGGEDYGYTF | TGCGCCAGCAGCGCGGGTGGGGGAGAAGACTATGGCTACACCTTC
TRBJ1-1 | . | . | TRBV27 | CASSLSTGRAFF | TGTGCCAGCAGTTTATCTACCGGGCGAGCTTTCTTT
TRBJ2-3 | TRBD1 | . | TRBV18 | CASSGTASTDTQYF | TGTGCCAGCTCTGGGACAGCTAGCACAGATACGCAGTATTTT
TRBJ2-2 | TRBD2 | . | TRBV27 | CASSPKRDGIQELFF | TGTGCCAGCAGTCCTAAGCGGGACGGTATACAGGAGCTGTTTTTT
TRBJ1-2 | . | . | TRBV27 | CASSLSGTGYTF | TGTGCCAGCAGTTTATCCGGGACTGGCTACACCTTC
TRBJ2-1 | . | . | TRBV6-1 | CASSAHGGSGGLGNEQFF | TGTGCCAGCAGTGCCCACGGAGGGAGCGGTGGCCTGGGTAATGAGCAGTTCTTC
TRBJ2-3 | . | . | TRBV29-1 | CSVVGGMVPTDTQYF | TGCAGCGTTGTCGGGGGTATGGTTCCCACAGATACGCAGTATTTT